This entry is about one TCR beta chain. This clonotype was detected a few times. It lacks a known antigen. Per-nucleotide qualities are absent, and no much larger clonotype sits a single base away. Library prep was done by PCR. TCRdb names Illumina HiSeq 2500 as the instrument used. To normalize quantification of the TCRbeta repertoire, the TCR libraries were built with molecular barcoding that relied on unique molecular identifiers. The public reads were run again by TCRdb, first through fastp at Q25 and then through MiXCR, and only productive beta chains were kept. Every CDR3 protein is listed once, alongside the most common genes and DNA of its rows. The sample table records fewer than 120,000 distinct CDR3 sequences; 10% of these occur just once. Around 8.2% of the sample is held by the ten biggest clonotypes. V lost 5 bases and J lost 6 bases, and the count of bases not matched to a germline gene is 6. The CDR3 runs 13 amino acids, cysteine and phenylalanine included. The DNA shown is the 39-base CDR3, in frame from base 1. Per the germline V gene, SGHVS is the CDR1 and FNYEAQ is the CDR2.

This specimen belongs to a study of T-cell reconstitution after alpha-beta-depleted transplantation in children (dated by TCRdb to about 2016). Regarding the research as a whole: Using TCR repertoire profiling, the study followed T-cell immune reconstitution in a quantitative way in children after TCRalphabeta/CD19-depleted allogeneic hematopoietic cell transplantation.

The sequence came from a human donor who donated a stem cell graft to a child with acute lymphoblastic leukemia. Recombination linked TRBV7-6 to TRBJ1-2, and 7 junctional nucleotides match TRBD1. Sequenced here: PBMCs from the stem cell graft donor, sampled from the stem cell graft. The sequence in DNA is TGTGCCAGCAGCCCGGGACAGTGGAATGGCTACACCTTC. It specifies CASSPGQWNGYTF.